The rows below give T cell receptor beta chains drawn from one sample of a study of control samples from healthy donors and cancer patients. Profiling relied on immunoSEQ multiplex PCR, and the TCRdb table lists in-frame clones only, not all of them. This sample has about 98,000 clones, with approximately 80% found just once. The sample was blood. These receptors were obtained from a woman under 40 in good health. Each CDR3 is given with its conserved first and last residue. The D gene is left open where the match is weak. A clone size is listed for some rows: how often the clone was seen (once, few, many), or a class if it is expanded.

>-|TRBD2|TRBV7-2|TRBJ2-1
CASSLSLAGGPEQFF
TGTGCCAGCAGCTTATCCCTAGCGGGGGGCCCCGAGCAGTTCTTC
>-|-|TRBV6-4|TRBJ1-4
CASSDSSTAGKLFF
TGTGCCAGCAGTGACTCGTCTACGGCGGGGAAACTGTTTTTT
>-|-|TRBV19|TRBJ1-5
CASSIENRNQPQHF
TGTGCCAGTAGTATAGAGAACAGAAATCAGCCCCAGCATTTT
>-|TRBD2|TRBV2|TRBJ2-5
CASTGTSAAQETQYF
TGTGCCAGCACCGGAACTAGCGCGGCACAAGAGACCCAGTACTTC
>-|-|TRBV6-5|TRBJ2-1
CASSLGVWAKNEQFF
TGTGCCAGCAGTTTGGGCGTTTGGGCAAAAAATGAGCAGTTCTTC
>-|TRBD1|TRBV4-1|TRBJ2-1
CASSQTHRDRDYNEQFF
TGCGCCAGCAGCCAGACTCACCGGGACAGGGACTACAATGAGCAGTTCTTC
>once|TRBD1|TRBV4-1|TRBJ1-6
CASSQEPPPTGGNSPLHF
TGCGCCAGCAGCCAAGAGCCCCCCCCGACAGGGGGGAATTCACCCCTCCACTTT
>-|TRBD1|TRBV29-1|TRBJ2-1
CSVRTGNNEQFF
TGCAGCGTCAGGACAGGAAACAATGAGCAGTTCTTC
>-|-|TRBV5-1|TRBJ2-2
CASSLAIALAGELFF
TGCGCCAGCAGCTTGGCCATAGCGTTGGCCGGGGAGCTGTTTTTT
>-|TRBD1|TRBV6-5|TRBJ1-2
CASRNRDSGGYTF
TGTGCCAGCAGGAACCGGGACAGCGGGGGCTACACCTTC
>-|-|TRBV6-9|TRBJ1-5
CASSYRVSARKQPQHF
TGTGCCAGCAGTTATCGGGTTTCGGCCAGGAAGCAGCCCCAGCATTTT
>-|TRBD1|TRBV5-5|TRBJ1-5
CASSLGGRGLRYSNQPQHF
TGTGCCAGCAGCTTGGGGGGCAGGGGGCTGAGGTATAGCAATCAGCCCCAGCATTTT
>-|-|TRBV30|TRBJ1-4
CAWSVRWGGEKLFF
TGTGCCTGGAGTGTACGGTGGGGGGGTGAAAAACTGTTTTTT
>once|-|TRBV4-1|TRBJ1-1
CASSQDRSDGKNTEAFF
TGCGCCAGCAGCCAAGATCGGAGTGACGGCAAGAACACTGAAGCTTTCTTT
>-|-|TRBV24-1|TRBJ2-7
CATSDSGRAGQYF
TGTGCCACCAGTGATTCTGGCAGGGCGGGGCAGTACTTC
>few|-|TRBV19|TRBJ1-6
CASSIGVGSRGSPLHF
TGTGCCAGTAGTATAGGTGTGGGGTCTCGGGGTTCACCCCTCCACTTT
>-|TRBD2|TRBV10-3|TRBJ2-3
CAISSGGPTDTQYF
TGTGCCATCAGTAGCGGGGGGCCCACAGATACGCAGTATTTT
>-|-|TRBV24-1|TRBJ1-4
CATGHNEKLFF
TGTGCCACCGGGCATAATGAAAAACTGTTTTTT
>-|-|TRBV6-5|TRBJ1-2
CASSPDPRWDGYTF
TGTGCCAGCAGCCCCGACCCCCGATGGGATGGCTACACCTTC
>-|-|TRBV4-2|TRBJ2-1
CASSQRISYNEQFF
TGTGCCAGCAGCCAGCGGATTTCCTACAATGAGCAGTTCTTC
>-|-|TRBV7-6|TRBJ1-2
CASSLTTGADYGYTF
TGTGCCAGCAGCTTAACTACCGGGGCAGACTATGGCTACACCTTC
>-|-|TRBV19|TRBJ2-7
CASSPTTGNLIYEQYF
TGTGCCAGTAGTCCGACGACAGGCAACCTGATATACGAGCAGTACTTC
>-|TRBD2|TRBV6-4|TRBJ2-3
CASSDIAGGTDTQYF
TGTGCCAGCAGTGACATAGCGGGGGGCACAGATACGCAGTATTTT
>-|TRBD1|TRBV6-1|TRBJ2-7
CASSDRQGGLSEQYF
TGTGCCAGCAGTGATAGACAGGGGGGGCTCTCCGAGCAGTACTTC
>-|-|TRBV9|TRBJ1-6
CASSAGGNSYNSPLHF
TGTGCCAGCAGCGCCGGGGGTAACTCCTATAATTCACCCCTCCACTTT
>-|-|TRBV27|TRBJ2-3
CASRTSVRDTDTQYF
TGTGCCAGCAGAACCTCCGTGAGGGATACAGATACGCAGTATTTT
>-|-|TRBV27|TRBJ2-7
CASSLDSSYEQYF
TGTGCCAGCAGTCTTGACAGCTCCTACGAGCAGTACTTC
>few|TRBD1|TRBV7-9|TRBJ1-1
CASSLRPTGDSEAFF
TGTGCCAGCAGCTTAAGGCCTACAGGGGACTCTGAAGCTTTCTTT
>-|TRBD1|TRBV11-2|TRBJ2-3
CASSLGTGGSTDTQYF
TGTGCCAGCAGCTTAGGGACAGGGGGAAGCACAGATACGCAGTATTTT
>-|-|TRBV21-1|TRBJ2-5
CASSNRERGVLGTQYF
TGTGCCAGCAGCAACAGGGAGAGGGGGGTTTTAGGGACCCAGTACTTC
>-|-|TRBV27|TRBJ1-2
CASSFGESGRASGYTF
TGTGCCAGCAGTTTTGGGGAGAGTGGCAGAGCATCTGGCTACACCTTC
>-|-|TRBV7-2|TRBJ1-1
CASRVGPFNTEAFF
TGTGCCAGCAGGGTGGGCCCCTTTAACACTGAAGCTTTCTTT
>-|TRBD2|TRBV4-3|TRBJ2-3
CASSQDLLTSGGYTDTQYF
TGCGCCAGCAGCCAAGATCTCCTGACTAGCGGGGGGTACACAGATACGCAGTATTTT
>-|TRBD1|TRBV7-8|TRBJ1-1
CASSFRDRGNKGMNTEAFF
TGTGCCAGCAGCTTTAGGGACAGGGGTAATAAGGGGATGAACACTGAAGCTTTCTTT